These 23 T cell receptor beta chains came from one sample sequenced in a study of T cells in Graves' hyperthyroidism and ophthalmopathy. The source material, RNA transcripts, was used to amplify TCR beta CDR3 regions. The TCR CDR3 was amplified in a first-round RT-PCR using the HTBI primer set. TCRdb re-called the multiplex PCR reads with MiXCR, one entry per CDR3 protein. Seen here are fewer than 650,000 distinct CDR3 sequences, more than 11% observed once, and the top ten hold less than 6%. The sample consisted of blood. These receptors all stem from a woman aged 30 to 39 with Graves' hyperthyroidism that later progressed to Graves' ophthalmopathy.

Here the CDR3 reads CASSLNQGVQETQYF. CDR3 sequence (DNA): TGTGCCAGCTCACTCAACCAGGGGGTCCAAGAGACCCAGTACTTC. This chain uses TRBV18 with TRBJ2-5, with 7 bases matching TRBD1. The germline gives CDR1 KGHSH, CDR2 LQKENI. V dropped 4 bases and J dropped 1; count of bases not matched to a gene: 6. The length of the CDR3 is 15 residues.

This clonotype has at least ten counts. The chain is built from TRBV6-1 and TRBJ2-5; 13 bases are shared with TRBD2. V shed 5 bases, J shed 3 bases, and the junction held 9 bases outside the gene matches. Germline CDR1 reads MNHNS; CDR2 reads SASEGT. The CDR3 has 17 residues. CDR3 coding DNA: TGTGCCAGCAGTTACACCGGGACTAGCGGGGAAGAAGAGACCCAGTACTTC. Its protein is CASSYTGTSGEEETQYF.

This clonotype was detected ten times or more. The CDR3 DNA reads TGTGCCACCAGCAGAGTAACTAGCGGGAGCACAGATACGCAGTATTTT. Its translation is CATSRVTSGSTDTQYF. The chain carries TRBV15 and TRBJ2-3; 9 positions match TRBD2. V trimming: 1 base; J trimming: 0 bases; junction bases outside the gene matches: 2. Germline CDR1 is LNHNV and CDR2 is YYDKDF (reference sequence). This CDR3 has 16 residues.

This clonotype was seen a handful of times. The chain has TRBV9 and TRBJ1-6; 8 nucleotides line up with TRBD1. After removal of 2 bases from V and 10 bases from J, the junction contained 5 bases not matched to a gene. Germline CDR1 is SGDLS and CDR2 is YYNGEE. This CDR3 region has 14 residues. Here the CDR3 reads CASSVGQEGSPLHF. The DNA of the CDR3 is TGTGCCAGCAGCGTGGGACAGGAAGGCTCACCCCTCCACTTT.

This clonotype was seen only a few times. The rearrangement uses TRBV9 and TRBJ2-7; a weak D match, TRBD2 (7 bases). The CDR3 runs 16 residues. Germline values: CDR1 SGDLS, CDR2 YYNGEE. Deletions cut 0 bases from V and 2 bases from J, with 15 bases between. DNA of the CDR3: TGTGCCAGCAGCGTAGCTGGGGGGGAGGGGGCCTACGAGCAGTACTTC. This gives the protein CASSVAGGEGAYEQYF.

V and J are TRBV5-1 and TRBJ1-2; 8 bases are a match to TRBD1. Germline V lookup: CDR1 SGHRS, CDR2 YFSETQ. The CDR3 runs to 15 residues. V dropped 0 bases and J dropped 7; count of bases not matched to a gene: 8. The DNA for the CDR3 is TGCGCCAGCAGCTTGGCGGCAGGGGGCTCAGGTGGCTACACCTTC. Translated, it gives CASSLAAGGSGGYTF.

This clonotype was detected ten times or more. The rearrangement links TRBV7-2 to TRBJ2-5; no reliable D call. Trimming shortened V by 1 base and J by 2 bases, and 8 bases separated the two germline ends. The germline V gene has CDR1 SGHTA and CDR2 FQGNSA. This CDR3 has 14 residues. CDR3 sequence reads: CASSLEWGQETQYF. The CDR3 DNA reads TGTGCCAGCAGCTTAGAATGGGGACAAGAGACCCAGTACTTC.

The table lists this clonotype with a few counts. CDR3 region: CASSIRGEGSEQYF. The CDR3 DNA sequence: TGTGCCAGTAGTATAAGAGGAGAAGGGAGCGAGCAGTACTTC. This sequence joins TRBV19 and TRBJ2-7; tentative D call: TRBD2 (5 bases). Deletions cut 2 bases from V and 6 bases from J, with 14 bases between. In germline, CDR1 is LNHDA, CDR2 SQIVND (reference sequence). This CDR3 region has 14 residues. Combining the CDR3 with reference TRBV19 and TRBJ2-7 gives the whole variable domain DGGITQSPKYLFRKEGQNVTLSCEQNLNHDAMYWYRQDPGQGLRLIYYSQIVNDFQKGDIAEGYSVSREKKESFPLTVTSAQKNPTAFYLCASSIRGEGSEQYFGPGTRLTVT.

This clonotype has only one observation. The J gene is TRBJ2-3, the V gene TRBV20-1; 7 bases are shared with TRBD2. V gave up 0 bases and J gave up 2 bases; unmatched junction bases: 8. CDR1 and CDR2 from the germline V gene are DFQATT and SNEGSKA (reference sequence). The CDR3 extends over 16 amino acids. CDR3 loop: CSARDGRGLSTDTQYF. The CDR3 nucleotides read TGCAGTGCTAGAGATGGGAGGGGACTTTCCACAGATACGCAGTATTTT.

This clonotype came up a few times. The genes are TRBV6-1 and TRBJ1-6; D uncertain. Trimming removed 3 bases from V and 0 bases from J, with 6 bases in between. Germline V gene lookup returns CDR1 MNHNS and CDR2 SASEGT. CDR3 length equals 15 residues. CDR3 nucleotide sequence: TGTGCCAGCAGTGACGATGGCTCCTATAATTCACCCCTCCACTTT. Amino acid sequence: CASSDDGSYNSPLHF.

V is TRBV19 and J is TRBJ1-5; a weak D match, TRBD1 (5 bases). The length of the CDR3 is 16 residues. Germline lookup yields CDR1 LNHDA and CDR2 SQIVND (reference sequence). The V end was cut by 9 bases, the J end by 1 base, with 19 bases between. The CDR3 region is CASPKVGRVSNQPQHF. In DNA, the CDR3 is TGTGCCAGCCCCAAAGTGGGCAGGGTCAGCAATCAGCCCCAGCATTTT.

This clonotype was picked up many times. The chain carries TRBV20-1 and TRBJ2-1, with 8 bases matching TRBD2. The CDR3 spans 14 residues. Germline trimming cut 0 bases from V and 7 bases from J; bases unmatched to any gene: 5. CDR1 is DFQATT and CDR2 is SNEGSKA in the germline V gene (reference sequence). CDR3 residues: CSAREGLGRNEQFF. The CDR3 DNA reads TGCAGTGCTAGAGAGGGACTAGGCCGAAATGAGCAGTTCTTC.

CDR3 coding DNA: TGTGCCAGCTCACCTACATCTGGGGCCAACGTCCTGACTTTC. Translation: CASSPTSGANVLTF. The rearrangement uses TRBV18 and TRBJ2-6, with D unclear. The V end was cut by 3 bases, the J end by 1 base, with 4 bases between. CDR3 length: 14 amino acids. CDR1 KGHSH and CDR2 LQKENI come from the germline V gene.

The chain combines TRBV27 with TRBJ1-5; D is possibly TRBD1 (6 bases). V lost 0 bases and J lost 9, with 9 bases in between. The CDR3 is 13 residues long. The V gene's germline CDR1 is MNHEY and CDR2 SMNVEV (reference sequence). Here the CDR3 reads CASSLSQGWPQHF. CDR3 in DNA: TGTGCCAGCAGTTTATCGCAGGGGTGGCCCCAGCATTTT.

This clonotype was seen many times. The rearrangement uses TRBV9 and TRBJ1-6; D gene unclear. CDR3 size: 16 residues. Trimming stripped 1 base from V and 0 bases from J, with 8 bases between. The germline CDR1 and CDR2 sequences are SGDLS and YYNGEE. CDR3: CASSVSGSSYNSPLHF. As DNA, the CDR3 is TGTGCCAGCAGCGTATCCGGGAGCTCCTATAATTCACCCCTCCACTTT.

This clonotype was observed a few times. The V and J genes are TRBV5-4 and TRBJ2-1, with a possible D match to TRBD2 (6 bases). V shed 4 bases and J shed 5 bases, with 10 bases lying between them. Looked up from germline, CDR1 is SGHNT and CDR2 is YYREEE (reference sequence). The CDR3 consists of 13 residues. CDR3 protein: CASSGGNNNEQFF. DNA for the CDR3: TGTGCCAGCAGCGGAGGGAATAACAATGAGCAGTTCTTC. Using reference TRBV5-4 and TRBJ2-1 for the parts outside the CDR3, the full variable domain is ETGVTQSPTHLIKTRGQQVTLRCSSQSGHNTVSWYQQALGQGPQFIFQYYREEENGRGNFPPRFSGLQFPNYSSELNVNALELDDSALYLCASSGGNNNEQFFGPGTRLTVL.

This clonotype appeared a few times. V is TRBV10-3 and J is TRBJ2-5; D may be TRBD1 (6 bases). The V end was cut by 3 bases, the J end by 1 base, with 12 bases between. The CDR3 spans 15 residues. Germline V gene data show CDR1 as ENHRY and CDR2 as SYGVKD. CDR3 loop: CAISDSGQIQETQYF. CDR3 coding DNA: TGTGCCATCAGTGATTCCGGACAGATCCAAGAGACCCAGTACTTC.

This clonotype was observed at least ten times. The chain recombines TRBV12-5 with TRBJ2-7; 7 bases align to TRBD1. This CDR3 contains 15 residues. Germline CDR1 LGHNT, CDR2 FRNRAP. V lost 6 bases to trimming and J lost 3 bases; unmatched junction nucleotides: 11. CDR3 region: CASGLRDRFSYEQYF. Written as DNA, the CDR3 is TGTGCTAGTGGATTGAGGGACAGATTTAGCTACGAGCAGTACTTC.

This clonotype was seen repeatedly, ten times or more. CDR3: CASRSAGENSPLHF. The DNA for the CDR3 is TGTGCCAGCAGATCCGCAGGGGAGAATTCACCCCTCCACTTT. J is TRBJ1-6 and V is TRBV28; a possible D gene is TRBD1 (6 bases). V lost 6 bases to trimming and J lost 7 bases, with 13 bases between them. The length of the CDR3 is 14 residues. CDR1 MDHEN and CDR2 SYDVKM come from the germline V gene.

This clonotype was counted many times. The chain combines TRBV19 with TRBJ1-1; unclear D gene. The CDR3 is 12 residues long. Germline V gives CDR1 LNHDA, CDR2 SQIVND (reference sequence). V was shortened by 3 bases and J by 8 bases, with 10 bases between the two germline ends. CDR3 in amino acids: CASSMKRSEAFF. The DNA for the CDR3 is TGTGCCAGTAGTATGAAAAGATCAGAAGCTTTCTTT.

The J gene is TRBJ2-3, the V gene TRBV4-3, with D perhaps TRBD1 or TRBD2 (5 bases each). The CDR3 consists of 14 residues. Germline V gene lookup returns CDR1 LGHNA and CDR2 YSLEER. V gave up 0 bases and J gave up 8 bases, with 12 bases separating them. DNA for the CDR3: TGCGCCAGCAGCCAAGACCGGGGCCAGTCTACGCAGTATTTT. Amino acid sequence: CASSQDRGQSTQYF.

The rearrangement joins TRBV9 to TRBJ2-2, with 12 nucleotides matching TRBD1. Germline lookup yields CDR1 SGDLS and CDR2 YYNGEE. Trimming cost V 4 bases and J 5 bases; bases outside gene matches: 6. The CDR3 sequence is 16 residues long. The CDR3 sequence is CASSIWDRGQTGELFF. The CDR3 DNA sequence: TGTGCCAGCAGCATCTGGGACAGGGGGCAAACCGGGGAGCTGTTTTTT.

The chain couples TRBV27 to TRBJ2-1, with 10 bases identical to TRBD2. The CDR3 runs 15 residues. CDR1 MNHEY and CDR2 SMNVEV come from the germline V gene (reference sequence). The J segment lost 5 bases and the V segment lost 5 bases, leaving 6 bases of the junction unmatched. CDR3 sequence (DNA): TGTGCCAGCAGTGGCTCAGCGGGAGGGAACAATGAGCAGTTCTTC. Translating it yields CASSGSAGGNNEQFF.